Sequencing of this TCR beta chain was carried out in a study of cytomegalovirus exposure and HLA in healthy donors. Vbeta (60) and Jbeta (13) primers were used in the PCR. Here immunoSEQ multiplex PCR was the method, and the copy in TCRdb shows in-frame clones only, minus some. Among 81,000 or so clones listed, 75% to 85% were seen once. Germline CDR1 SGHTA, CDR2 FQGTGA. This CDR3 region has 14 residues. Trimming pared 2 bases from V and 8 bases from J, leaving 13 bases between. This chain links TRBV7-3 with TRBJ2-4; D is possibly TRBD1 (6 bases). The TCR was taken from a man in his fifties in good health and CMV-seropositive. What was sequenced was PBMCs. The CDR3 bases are TGTGCCAGCAGCTTAGGGGGCTCTCAGGACATTCAGTACTTC. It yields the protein CASSLGGSQDIQYF.